One and the same sample provided the 23 T cell receptor beta chains below, sequenced in a study of cytomegalovirus exposure and HLA in healthy donors (dated by TCRdb to about 2017). The protocol used for the library was the immunoSEQ multiplex PCR assay. For the multiplex PCR, a mixture combining 60 forward primers for TCR Vbeta segments and 13 reverse primers for TCR Jbeta segments was used. TCRdb obtained this table from immuneACCESS and retained in-frame rearrangements with V and J assigned. These tables miss some clones; where compared with another copy, unresolved V genes account for less than half of the shortfall, and the remainder is unexplained. Present in this sample are about 160,000 clones, around 72% of which were seen just once. The top ten clones comprise roughly 7.1% of the sample. Sequencing used PBMCs. The receptors shown here come from a man aged 35-49 years in good health and CMV-seropositive.

This chain connects TRBV7-2 to TRBJ1-1; TRBD1 is a possible D gene (5 bases). The germline CDR1 and CDR2 sequences are SGHTA and FQGNSA. Trimming removed 5 bases from V and 1 base from J, with 11 bases in between. The CDR3 covers 14 residues. For the CDR3, the DNA is TGTGCCAGCAGCCCCACTGGACAGAACACTGAAGCTTTCTTT. It specifies CASSPTGQNTEAFF.

The chain carries TRBV7-9 and TRBJ2-1, with D possibly matching TRBD2 (7 bases). The CDR3 runs to 15 residues. The germline CDR1 and CDR2 sequences are SEHNR and FQNEAQ (reference sequence). Trimming cost V 6 bases and J 2 bases, with 14 bases left between them. CDR3 sequence reads: CASSSLGGPYNEQFF. The CDR3 DNA is TGTGCCAGCAGTTCCCTGGGGGGGCCCTACAATGAGCAGTTCTTC.

This sequence joins TRBV5-4 and TRBJ1-2; perhaps TRBD1 as D (6 bases). This CDR3 contains 14 residues. Looked up from germline, CDR1 is SGHNT and CDR2 is YYREEE (reference sequence). V lost 5 bases and J lost 2, with 13 bases in between. CDR3 residues: CASRRDTSNYGYTF. CDR3 DNA sequence: TGTGCCAGCAGACGGGACACGTCAAACTATGGCTACACCTTC.

This chain links TRBV5-1 with TRBJ1-2; TRBD1 agrees at 7 bases. Germline CDR1 reads SGHRS; CDR2 reads YFSETQ. This CDR3 has 13 amino acids. J gave up 2 bases and V 4 bases, and 2 bases lay outside the gene matches. The CDR3 here is CASSPTGNYGYTF. CDR3 DNA: TGCGCCAGCAGCCCGACAGGGAACTATGGCTACACCTTC.

The chain joins TRBV7-8 to TRBJ1-2; 8 nucleotides align to TRBD1. The CDR3 runs to 15 residues. Trimming took 5 bases from V and 3 from J; bases not matched to a gene: 8. The germline gives CDR1 SGHVS, CDR2 FQNEAQ. In DNA form, the CDR3 reads TGTGCCAGCAGCGCCCAGGGGGCGGGAGACTATGGCTACACCTTC. The encoded protein is CASSAQGAGDYGYTF.

The rearrangement uses TRBV6-5 and TRBJ1-6; D may be TRBD1 (5 bases). Trimming took off 0 bases at V and 4 bases at J, with 7 bases between the two ends. Germline CDR1 is MNHEY and CDR2 is SVGAGI. This CDR3 comprises 15 residues. The CDR3: CASSYSTEYNSPLHF. In DNA, the CDR3 is TGTGCCAGCAGTTACTCGACAGAATATAATTCACCCCTCCACTTT.

The chain has TRBV7-2 and TRBJ2-5; D remains ambiguous. Trimming removed 3 bases from V and 0 bases from J, with 8 bases in between. The length of the CDR3 is 14 residues. The germline gives CDR1 SGHTA, CDR2 FQGNSA. The CDR3 DNA follows: TGTGCCAGCAGCTTCCCCAGTTACCAAGAGACCCAGTACTTC. Protein sequence: CASSFPSYQETQYF.

This clone was seen a few times. This chain uses TRBV7-3 with TRBJ2-3, with TRBD2 matching over 8 bases. The CDR3 loop spans 14 amino acids. Germline CDR1 SGHTA, CDR2 FQGTGA. The V and J ends lost 5 bases and 4 bases, in that order; junction bases with no gene match: 5. Written as DNA, the CDR3 is TGTGCCAGCAGCCCCGGGGGGGGATCAGATACGCAGTATTTT. This encodes CASSPGGGSDTQYF.

This clone turned up a few times. The gene calls are TRBV11-2 and TRBJ2-3; D is perhaps TRBD2 (5 bases). The CDR3 contains 15 residues. The germline V gene encodes CDR1 SGHAT and CDR2 FQNNGV. Trimming left V 5 bases short and J 0 bases short, with 12 bases between. The DNA of the CDR3 is TGTGCCAGCAGCCTCGCGGGTACTAGCACAGATACGCAGTATTTT. Translating gives CASSLAGTSTDTQYF.

CDR3 loop: CASRATGGSGANVLTF. In DNA form, the CDR3 reads TGTGCCAGCAGGGCGACAGGGGGCTCTGGGGCCAACGTCCTGACTTTC. The chain joins TRBV5-6 to TRBJ2-6; 9 bases fit TRBD1. The CDR3 contains 16 residues. J was trimmed by 0 bases and V by 5 bases; bases with no gene match: 3. CDR1 and CDR2 from the germline V gene are SGHDT and YYEEEE.

This clone has only a few counts. The chain carries TRBV9 and TRBJ2-5; D not resolved. This CDR3 comprises 14 residues. The germline V gene has CDR1 SGDLS and CDR2 YYNGEE. V lost 4 bases and J lost 5, with 15 bases in between. For the CDR3, the DNA is TGTGCCAGCAGCCCAGGCGTGACAAGCGAGACCCAGTACTTC. It yields the protein CASSPGVTSETQYF.

The CDR3 bases are TGTGCCAGCAGCCCAGCGGGGGAAAAACTGTTTTTT. Protein: CASSPAGEKLFF. The chain is built from TRBV7-9 and TRBJ1-4; D is uncertain. The V end was cut by 5 bases, the J end by 8 bases, with 9 bases between. This CDR3 has 12 amino acids. Germline V gene data show CDR1 as SEHNR and CDR2 as FQNEAQ (reference sequence). The full variable domain, with the rest looked up from reference TRBV7-9 and TRBJ1-4, is DTGVSQNPRHKITKRGQNVTFRCDPISEHNRLYWYRQTLGQGPEFLTYFQNEAQLEKSRLLSDRFSAERPKGSFSTLEIQRTEQGDSAMYLCASSPAGEKLFFGSGTQLSVL.

DNA of the CDR3: TGTGCCAGCAGTGAATCGAGTGGCGAGCAGTACTTC. Translated: CASSESSGEQYF. This rearrangement joins TRBV25-1 to TRBJ2-7; D remains unclear. Per germline, CDR1 MGHDK and CDR2 SYGVNS. Between the trimmed V and J ends, which lost 1 base and 6 bases, there was a span of 7 bases. The CDR3 has 12 amino acids.

J is TRBJ1-1 and V is TRBV11-2; D not certain. V gave up 0 bases and J gave up 0 bases, with 5 bases separating them. The CDR3 loop spans 14 amino acids. CDR1 is SGHAT, CDR2 FQNNGV, per germline. The CDR3 spells CASSLDTMNTEAFF. The CDR3 DNA follows: TGTGCCAGCAGCTTAGATACTATGAACACTGAAGCTTTCTTT. The entire variable domain, with the rest obtained from reference TRBV11-2 and TRBJ1-1, is as follows: EAGVAQSPRYKIIEKRQSVAFWCNPISGHATLYWYQQILGQGPKLLIQFQNNGVVDDSQLPKDRFSAERLKGVDSTLKIQPAKLEDSAVYLCASSLDTMNTEAFFGQGTRLTVV.

This clone was seen only once. This chain joins TRBV5-1 and TRBJ1-2; TRBD1 matches at 7 bases. The germline gives CDR1 SGHRS, CDR2 YFSETQ. There are 15 residues in the CDR3. Trimming at V came to 3 bases and at J to 0 bases, leaving 5 bases not matched to a gene. The CDR3 nucleotides read TGCGCCAGCAGCTCATCGGGACAGCCTAACTATGGCTACACCTTC. Translating gives CASSSSGQPNYGYTF.

The genes are TRBV6-6 and TRBJ2-7; weak D call: TRBD1 (6 bases). Trimming removed 6 bases from V and 6 bases from J, with 12 bases in between. This CDR3 has 12 amino acids. Germline V gene sequence: CDR1 MNHNY, CDR2 SVGAGI (reference sequence). The DNA of the CDR3 is TGTGCCAGCAGCCTTGACAGGCCCGAGCAGTACTTC. This sequence encodes CASSLDRPEQYF.

This sequence joins TRBV19 and TRBJ1-2; D may be TRBD1 (5 bases). The CDR3 length is 13 residues. V shed 6 bases and J shed 6 bases, with 14 bases lying between them. Germline V gives CDR1 LNHDA, CDR2 SQIVND (reference sequence). CDR3 in DNA: TGTGCCAGTAGGGGCAGGGAATACCATGGCTACACCTTC. Translation: CASRGREYHGYTF.

J is TRBJ2-7 and V is TRBV7-4; 7 bases map to TRBD2. J lost 2 bases, V lost 2 bases, and 6 bases had no gene match. This CDR3 is 15 amino acids long. Germline V CDR1 and CDR2: SGHVT, SQSDAQ. CDR3 sequence: CASSLSGGGPYEQYF. CDR3 nucleotides: TGTGCCAGCAGCTTATCCGGCGGGGGACCCTACGAGCAGTACTTC.

This clone has only a few counts. This chain links TRBV9 with TRBJ2-1, with 8 bases that match TRBD2. The CDR3 extends over 16 amino acids. From germline, CDR1 is SGDLS and CDR2 YYNGEE. Trimming took 2 bases from V and 1 from J; bases not matched to a gene: 5. Written as DNA, the CDR3 is TGTGCCAGCAGCGTCTTACGGGGGGGGTCCTACAATGAGCAGTTCTTC. It specifies CASSVLRGGSYNEQFF. Full variable domain (rest looked up from reference TRBV9 and TRBJ2-1): DSGVTQTPKHLITATGQRVTLRCSPRSGDLSVYWYQQSLDQGLQFLIQYYNGEERAKGNILERFSAQQFPDLHSELNLSSLELGDSALYFCASSVLRGGSYNEQFFGPGTRLTVL.

This sequence joins TRBV4-3 and TRBJ2-7; the D is unclear. With 0 bases removed from V and 0 bases from J, the gap between germline ends came to 9 bases. The germline V gene has CDR1 LGHNA and CDR2 YSLEER. CDR3 size: 15 residues. The CDR3 coding sequence is TGCGCCAGCAGCCAAGAGAACAGTTACTCCTACGAGCAGTACTTC. Its translation: CASSQENSYSYEQYF.

This chain connects TRBV15 to TRBJ2-5; the D gene is possibly TRBD2 (6 bases). The closer fit of TRBJ2-7 to the DNA end suggests the J call may be wrong. CDR1 is LNHNV, CDR2 YYDKDF, per germline (reference sequence). This CDR3 contains 13 residues. CDR3: CATSRSREYEQYF. The CDR3 bases are TGTGCCACCAGCAGAAGCCGGGAGTACGAGCAGTACTTC.

This clone appeared a single time. The chain combines TRBV6-1 with TRBJ1-2, with no clear D. V was clipped by 2 bases and J by 0 bases, with 7 bases between them. This CDR3 region has 14 residues. The V gene's germline CDR1 is MNHNS and CDR2 SASEGT. DNA for the CDR3: TGTGCCAGCAGTGAAAGTGGAGCTAACTATGGCTACACCTTC. Its protein is CASSESGANYGYTF.

The chain recombines TRBV5-1 with TRBJ1-2; 9 positions agree with TRBD1. CDR3 size: 15 residues. Trimming took 1 base from V and 7 from J; bases not matched to a gene: 8. CDR1 SGHRS and CDR2 YFSETQ come from the germline V gene. The CDR3 here is CASSLTGTGLGGYTF. DNA of the CDR3: TGCGCCAGCAGCTTGACCGGGACAGGGTTGGGTGGCTACACCTTC. The variable domain in full, with the rest retrieved from reference TRBV5-1 and TRBJ1-2, is KAGVTQTPRYLIKTRGQQVTLSCSPISGHRSVSWYQQTPGQGLQFLFEYFSETQRNKGNFPGRFSGRQFSNSRSEMNVSTLELGDSALYLCASSLTGTGLGGYTFGSGTRLTVV.